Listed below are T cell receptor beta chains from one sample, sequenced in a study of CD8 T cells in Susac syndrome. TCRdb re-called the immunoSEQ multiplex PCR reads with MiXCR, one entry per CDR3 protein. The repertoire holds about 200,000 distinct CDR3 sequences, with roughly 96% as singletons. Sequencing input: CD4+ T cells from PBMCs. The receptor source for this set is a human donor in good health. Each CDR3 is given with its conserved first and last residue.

CSAPRDSNEQYF | TRBV20-1 | 12
CASSESVRTGSSYNSPLHF | TRBV25-1 | 19
CASSVNLQGNEQFF | TRBV9 | 14
CSVGGYRGDTQYF | TRBV29-1 | 13
CASSLLASYNEQFF | TRBV7-3 | 14
CASRSPGTGETQYF | TRBV5-6 | 14
CASSEKGRDEKLFF | TRBV11-1 | 14
CATSDYPRVGYNEQFF | TRBV24-1 | 16
CSANPRGGVGEAFF | TRBV29-1 | 14
CASSARDSSYEQYF | TRBV9 | 14
CASSLVTEDQPQHF | TRBV7-9 | 14
CASSYWGEKLFF | TRBV27 | 12
CASRASSGNTIYF | TRBV27 | 13
CASSSGTVKNIQYF | TRBV12-3/TRBV12-4 | 14
CATSPQLLAEETQYF | TRBV15 | 15
CAWRPLDRQETQYF | TRBV30 | 14
CASSLGGEYIQYF | TRBV7-2 | 13
CATSEGLAGNTDTQYF | TRBV24-1 | 16
CASSQERDRFDGYTF | TRBV4-3 | 15
CASSSKTGYRDTQYF | TRBV6-6 | 15
CASSSSALYGYTF | TRBV7-2 | 13
CASSSLFGTDTQYF | TRBV7-7 | 14
CASSARQGTGELFF | TRBV9 | 14
CASSVTPATQYF | TRBV2 | 12
CASSLGGPQHF | TRBV12-3/TRBV12-4 | 11
CSARVSLGLNTGELFF | TRBV20-1 | 16
CASSIDGENTEAFF | TRBV19 | 14
CASSGIGTVNTEAFF | TRBV2 | 15
CSVQNDRGSDTQYF | TRBV29-1 | 14
CASSRYGTTATEQYF | TRBV19 | 15
CASSLGTLGFISGANVLTF | TRBV7-9 | 19
CASSVGVGYSGEKLFF | TRBV9 | 16
CSARDARDYTDTQYF | TRBV20-1 | 15
CASSFQSGDTQYF | TRBV5-1 | 13
CASSPRGRGYSPLHF | TRBV12-3/TRBV12-4 | 15
CSVEGSGGGEQYF | TRBV29-1 | 13
CAWSGDRGPFYGYTF | TRBV30 | 15
CASSLAGQLLNYGYTF | TRBV28 | 16
CASTNSGEQFF | TRBV7-9 | 11
CATSRDPPGATGRETQYF | TRBV15 | 18
CASSRSLDTSYEQYF | TRBV4-3 | 15
CSVEGTDYGYTF | TRBV29-1 | 12
CASSPPEGMSETQYF | TRBV28 | 15
CASSFGDRNQPQHF | TRBV5-6 | 14
CTSSQEGTTPREQYF | TRBV27 | 15
CASSLDRGSEQFF | TRBV7-8 | 13
CASSEPGTETQYF | TRBV10-1 | 13